These 21 T cell receptor beta chains originate from one sample sequenced in a study of cytomegalovirus exposure and HLA in healthy donors. Primers for the PCR totalled 60 Vbeta and 13 Jbeta. Method: immunoSEQ multiplex PCR; TCRdb's copy keeps in-frame clones and lacks some. The table shows 150,000 to 200,000 clones, with around 80% occurring only once. Sequenced sample: PBMCs. The receptors stem from a woman aged 40 to 55 in good health and CMV-seropositive.

The genes are TRBV2 and TRBJ1-5, with a tentative D call TRBD1 (5 bases). Germline V CDR1 and CDR2: SNHLY, FYNNEI. V lost 0 bases and J 8 bases, leaving 17 bases between the germline ends. CDR3 length: 16 residues. The CDR3 DNA reads as TGTGCCAGCAGTGAAGCGGGCCCGCGGGGGTTCAAGCCCCAGCATTTT. This encodes CASSEAGPRGFKPQHF.

The rearrangement uses TRBV9 and TRBJ2-1; 7 bases match TRBD2. V shed 4 bases and J 2 bases; nucleotides not matched to a gene: 6. CDR3 size: 15 residues. CDR1 SGDLS and CDR2 YYNGEE come from the germline V gene. The CDR3 bases are TGTGCCAGCAGCATTAGCGGGTCGCCCTACAATGAGCAGTTCTTC. Protein: CASSISGSPYNEQFF.

There are a few counts of this clone. This chain joins TRBV18 and TRBJ2-1; 10 bases line up with TRBD2. Unmatched junction bases numbered 10, after V lost 0 bases and J lost 8 bases. Germline lookup yields CDR1 KGHSH and CDR2 LQKENI. This CDR3 comprises 17 residues. The CDR3 region is CASSPPLEREGAYEQFF. CDR3 in DNA: TGTGCCAGCTCACCACCGCTTGAGCGGGAGGGTGCCTATGAGCAGTTCTTC.

V is TRBV11-2 and J is TRBJ2-2, with 7 bases aligning to TRBD2. This CDR3 region has 17 residues. In germline, CDR1 is SGHAT, CDR2 FQNNGV. J lost 1 base, V lost 1 base, and 6 bases had no gene match. In DNA, the CDR3 is TGTGCCAGCAGCTTAGCGGGAGGCGCGCTGAACACCGGGGAGCTGTTTTTT. Amino acid sequence: CASSLAGGALNTGELFF.

The chain recombines TRBV2 with TRBJ1-4; D not resolved. The V gene's germline CDR1 is SNHLY and CDR2 FYNNEI. V gave up 6 bases and J gave up 7 bases, with 6 bases separating them. The CDR3 consists of 11 residues. CDR3 sequence: CASRGSEKLFF. The CDR3 DNA is TGTGCCAGCAGGGGGAGTGAAAAACTGTTTTTT.

The rearrangement links TRBV4-3 to TRBJ2-2; D is unclear. CDR3 length equals 16 residues. CDR1 is LGHNA and CDR2 is YSLEER in the germline V gene. With 1 base removed from V and 0 bases from J, the gap between germline ends came to 9 bases. CDR3 in DNA: TGCGCCAGCAGCCAAGCTGGGCTACCGAACACCGGGGAGCTGTTTTTT. Translating gives CASSQAGLPNTGELFF.

This sequence joins TRBV6-5 and TRBJ2-1; TRBD2 agrees at 8 bases. The V and J ends lost 6 bases and 4 bases, in that order; junction bases with no gene match: 8. This CDR3 spans 15 amino acids. CDR1 is MNHEY and CDR2 is SVGAGI in the germline V gene. In DNA, the CDR3 is TGTGCCAGCAGCCAGGCCGGGGGGGGTTACAATGAGCAGTTCTTC. This codes for CASSQAGGGYNEQFF.

V gene TRBV2 combines with J gene TRBJ2-5; 9 bases fit TRBD2. Germline CDR1 and CDR2: SNHLY and FYNNEI. After removal of 4 bases from V and 5 bases from J, the junction contained 8 bases not matched to a gene. The CDR3 contains 15 residues. Written as DNA, the CDR3 is TGTGCCAGCAGTGGACTAGCGGACCCTCTGGAGACCCAGTACTTC. This gives the protein CASSGLADPLETQYF.

The rearrangement joins TRBV7-9 to TRBJ1-1, with D perhaps TRBD1 (5 bases). V gave up 0 bases and J gave up 0 bases, with 8 bases separating them. Germline V gene lookup returns CDR1 SEHNR and CDR2 FQNEAQ (reference sequence). The CDR3 is 15 amino acids. CDR3 protein: CASSLAGGMNTEAFF. In DNA form, the CDR3 reads TGTGCCAGCAGCTTAGCTGGGGGGATGAACACTGAAGCTTTCTTT.

In this sample, this clone turned up a few times. V is TRBV19 and J is TRBJ1-2, with D tentatively TRBD1 (5 bases). CDR1 and CDR2 (germline): LNHDA, SQIVND (reference sequence). The CDR3 sequence is 14 residues long. V was shortened by 7 bases and J by 8 bases, with 20 bases between the two germline ends. The CDR3 DNA sequence: TGTGCCAGTACCCCCTCGCCCGGGGGTGGGGGCTACACCTTC. This gives the protein CASTPSPGGGGYTF.

This chain uses TRBV4-2 with TRBJ2-2, with D perhaps matching TRBD2 (7 bases). The CDR3 is 17 amino acids. In germline, CDR1 is LGHNA, CDR2 YNFKEQ. V gave up 1 base and J gave up 0 bases, with 12 bases separating them. The CDR3 loop is CASSQVREGANTGELFF. The CDR3 region has the DNA TGTGCCAGCAGCCAAGTCAGGGAGGGGGCGAACACCGGGGAGCTGTTTTTT.

The chain combines TRBV28 with TRBJ1-3; TRBD1 might be the D (5 bases). The CDR3 is 15 residues long. V gave up 7 bases and J gave up 2 bases, with 15 bases separating them. Germline V CDR1 and CDR2: MDHEN, SYDVKM. The CDR3 sequence: CASKLYDSPGNTIYF. CDR3 nucleotides: TGTGCCAGCAAACTTTATGACAGTCCTGGAAACACCATATATTTT. Variable domain in full (rest from reference TRBV28 and TRBJ1-3): DVKVTQSSRYLVKRTGEKVFLECVQDMDHENMFWYRQDPGLGLRLIYFSYDVKMKEKGDIPEGYSVSREKKERFSLILESASTNQTSMYLCASKLYDSPGNTIYFGEGSWLTVV.

The chain couples TRBV27 to TRBJ2-7, with TRBD2 matching over 9 bases. Losses at the gene ends were 4 bases for V and 6 bases for J; bases not matched to a gene: 7. Germline loops: CDR1 MNHEY, CDR2 SMNVEV (reference sequence). This CDR3 region has 14 residues. The CDR3 DNA reads TGTGCCAGCAGTTCATGGGGCGGGGGGGGCGAGCAGTACTTC. It translates to CASSSWGGGGEQYF.

This clone was detected only once. The chain combines TRBV5-8 with TRBJ2-1; 14 nucleotides agree with TRBD2. With V trimmed by 2 bases and J by 4 bases, 14 bases remained unmatched. CDR1 and CDR2 from the germline V gene are SGHTS and YDEGEE. The CDR3 loop spans 20 amino acids. The DNA of the CDR3 is TGTGCCAGCAGCTTCCCTCCGGGACTAGCGGGAGCCCCGCGGTACAATGAGCAGTTCTTC. This codes for CASSFPPGLAGAPRYNEQFF. Variable domain in full (rest from reference TRBV5-8 and TRBJ2-1): EAGVTQSPTHLIKTRGQQATLRCSPISGHTSVYWYQQALGLGLQFLLWYDEGEERNRGNFPPRFSGRQFPNYSSELNVNALELEDSALYLCASSFPPGLAGAPRYNEQFFGPGTRLTVL.

The gene calls are TRBV7-8 and TRBJ2-5; the D is unclear. The CDR3 runs to 12 residues. Per the germline V gene, CDR1 is SGHVS and CDR2 is FQNEAQ. V was cut by 5 bases and J by 0 bases, with 4 bases left in between. CDR3 loop: CASSRDQETQYF. The CDR3 DNA follows: TGTGCCAGCAGCCGGGACCAAGAGACCCAGTACTTC.

This chain uses TRBV7-2 with TRBJ1-2; a possible D gene is TRBD1 (5 bases). The germline V gene has CDR1 SGHTA and CDR2 FQGNSA. The CDR3 spans 17 residues. Trimming stripped 1 base from V and 7 bases from J, with 22 bases between. DNA of the CDR3: TGTGCCAGCAGCTTAGGTCAAGGGGAGGGGTTAAGCGGTGGCTACACCTTC. Residues: CASSLGQGEGLSGGYTF.

The chain employs TRBV9 and TRBJ2-5, with D possibly matching TRBD2 (7 bases). V lost 0 bases and J 0 bases, leaving 12 bases between the germline ends. Germline assignment: CDR1 SGDLS and CDR2 YYNGEE. The CDR3 length is 16 residues. CDR3 DNA: TGTGCCAGCAGCGTAGCCGGGGGGCTGAACCAAGAGACCCAGTACTTC. It is translated as CASSVAGGLNQETQYF.

The rearrangement joins TRBV5-6 to TRBJ2-7, with 10 bases matching TRBD2. CDR3 length: 14 amino acids. The V gene end was trimmed by 4 bases and the J gene end by 2 bases; junction bases not matched to a gene: 3. In germline, CDR1 is SGHDT, CDR2 YYEEEE. CDR3 region: CASSRTSGPYEQYF. CDR3 DNA: TGTGCCAGCAGCCGGACTAGCGGTCCCTACGAGCAGTACTTC.

The chain recombines TRBV9 with TRBJ1-5, with D tentatively TRBD1 (6 bases). V was shortened by 3 bases and J by 3 bases, with 13 bases between the two germline ends. Germline-derived CDR1 and CDR2 are SGDLS and YYNGEE. The CDR3 totals 15 residues. In DNA form, the CDR3 reads TGTGCCAGCAGCGCAACACAGGGAGACAATCAGCCCCAGCATTTT. It is translated as CASSATQGDNQPQHF.

J is TRBJ2-1 and V is TRBV4-2; possible D gene TRBD2, 5 bases. CDR3 size: 15 residues. CDR1 LGHNA and CDR2 YNFKEQ come from the germline V gene. V was trimmed by 2 bases and J by 4 bases, leaving 12 bases between them. The CDR3 loop is CASSQRRVIYNEQFF. The CDR3 nucleotides are TGTGCCAGCAGCCAAAGGCGGGTTATTTACAATGAGCAGTTCTTC.

This CDR3 is CASGDTGGASGYTF. The CDR3 DNA reads as TGTGCCAGCGGCGATACAGGGGGCGCGTCGGGCTACACCTTC. The chain combines TRBV9 with TRBJ1-2; the match to TRBD1 covers 9 bases. The CDR3 totals 14 residues. Germline values: CDR1 SGDLS, CDR2 YYNGEE. With V trimmed by 7 bases and J by 8 bases, 12 bases remained unmatched.